Listed below are T cell receptor beta chains from one sample, sequenced in a study of human T cells and chemical hapten exposure. TCRdb re-called the RACE reads with MiXCR, one entry per CDR3 protein. The data show about 42,000 distinct CDR3 sequences, around 12% seen once. Sequenced material: whole blood, taken in connection with sensitization to the hapten diphenylcyclopropenone (DPC). The receptors originated from a woman in her twenties or thirties with alopecia areata. Some clones in this sample may be carry-over from other donors' samples. The CDR3 runs from the conserved cysteine through the conserved F or W. Fields, in order: D gene, clone size, J gene, V gene, CDR3 protein, CDR3 DNA. D genes are given only for firm matches. Size is omitted from some rows. Given values are once, few, many or a class for expanded clones.

d_gene: TRBD2; abundance: many; j_gene: TRBJ2-1; v_gene: TRBV18; CDR3aa: CASSLSGGNEQFF; CDR3nt: TGTGCCAGCTCCCTTAGCGGGGGGAATGAGCAGTTCTTC
d_gene: .; abundance: few; j_gene: TRBJ1-6; v_gene: TRBV6-6; CDR3aa: CASRDTGIYNSPLHF; CDR3nt: TGTGCCAGCAGGGACACCGGGATCTATAATTCACCCCTCCACTTT
d_gene: TRBD2; abundance: .; j_gene: TRBJ2-7; v_gene: TRBV10-1; CDR3aa: CASSEPQGGGNYEQYF; CDR3nt: TGCGCCAGCAGTGAGCCCCAAGGCGGGGGGAATTACGAGCAGTACTTC
d_gene: .; abundance: many; j_gene: TRBJ1-5; v_gene: TRBV18; CDR3aa: CASSPPGGQPQHF; CDR3nt: TGTGCCAGCTCACCGCCGGGGGGGCAGCCCCAGCATTTT
d_gene: .; abundance: many; j_gene: TRBJ2-5; v_gene: TRBV7-3; CDR3aa: CASSLSGTVQETQYF; CDR3nt: TGTGCCAGCAGTCTATCCGGGACTGTCCAAGAGACCCAGTACTTC
d_gene: .; abundance: .; j_gene: TRBJ2-3; v_gene: TRBV7-2; CDR3aa: CASSLEQSTDTQYF; CDR3nt: TGTGCCAGCAGCTTAGAACAGAGTACAGATACGCAGTATTTT
d_gene: .; abundance: many; j_gene: TRBJ1-1; v_gene: TRBV18; CDR3aa: CASSPSPRQIMNTEAFF; CDR3nt: TGTGCCAGCTCACCGAGTCCCAGACAGATTATGAACACTGAAGCTTTCTTT
d_gene: .; abundance: .; j_gene: TRBJ2-6; v_gene: TRBV7-2; CDR3aa: CASSSRVAGANVLTF; CDR3nt: TGTGCCAGCAGCTCCCGGGTAGCGGGGGCCAACGTCCTGACTTTC
d_gene: .; abundance: many; j_gene: TRBJ1-1; v_gene: TRBV18; CDR3aa: CASSQGSSTEAFF; CDR3nt: TGTGCCAGCTCCCAGGGCAGTAGCACTGAAGCTTTCTTT
d_gene: .; abundance: many; j_gene: TRBJ2-1; v_gene: TRBV29-1; CDR3aa: CSVERDGLGQFF; CDR3nt: TGCAGCGTTGAAAGGGACGGGCTGGGGCAGTTCTTC
d_gene: TRBD1; abundance: many; j_gene: TRBJ1-1; v_gene: TRBV12-3/TRBV12-4; CDR3aa: CASNLSLGPRTGKGAEAFF; CDR3nt: TGTGCCAGCAACCTTAGCCTAGGCCCCCGGACAGGTAAGGGGGCTGAAGCTTTCTTT
d_gene: .; abundance: .; j_gene: TRBJ1-2; v_gene: TRBV29-1; CDR3aa: CSVEEAARQHTF; CDR3nt: TGCAGCGTTGAAGAAGCGGCCAGGCAGCACACCTTC
d_gene: .; abundance: .; j_gene: TRBJ1-1; v_gene: TRBV7-2; CDR3aa: CASSLVNTEAFF; CDR3nt: TGTGCCAGCAGCTTAGTTAACACTGAAGCTTTCTTT
d_gene: TRBD1; abundance: many; j_gene: TRBJ2-7; v_gene: TRBV20-1; CDR3aa: CSARRLDRGLPYEQYF; CDR3nt: TGCAGTGCTAGACGCCTCGACAGGGGGCTACCCTACGAGCAGTACTTC
d_gene: .; abundance: few; j_gene: TRBJ2-3; v_gene: TRBV18; CDR3aa: CASSQSTDTQYF; CDR3nt: TGTGCCAGCTCCCAAAGCACAGATACGCAGTATTTT
d_gene: .; abundance: .; j_gene: TRBJ1-1; v_gene: TRBV5-1; CDR3aa: CASSRGMNTEAFF; CDR3nt: TGCGCCAGCAGCCGCGGAATGAACACTGAAGCTTTCTTT
d_gene: .; abundance: few; j_gene: TRBJ2-3; v_gene: TRBV20-1; CDR3aa: CSARAGALRAGDTQYF; CDR3nt: TGCAGTGCTAGAGCCGGAGCGCTCCGGGCGGGGGATACGCAGTATTTT
d_gene: TRBD2; abundance: .; j_gene: TRBJ2-3; v_gene: TRBV6-2/TRBV6-3; CDR3aa: CASSYSKASGSGADTQYF; CDR3nt: TGTGCCAGCAGTTACTCGAAGGCTAGCGGGAGTGGGGCAGATACGCAGTATTTT
d_gene: TRBD1; abundance: .; j_gene: TRBJ2-3; v_gene: TRBV11-2; CDR3aa: CASSLDGTGGRGSTDTQYF; CDR3nt: TGTGCCAGCAGCTTAGATGGGACAGGGGGCAGGGGGAGCACAGATACGCAGTATTTT
d_gene: .; abundance: many; j_gene: TRBJ2-7; v_gene: TRBV3-1; CDR3aa: CASNPSRLTEQYF; CDR3nt: TGTGCCAGCAACCCCTCGAGACTCACCGAGCAGTACTTC
d_gene: .; abundance: many; j_gene: TRBJ1-2; v_gene: TRBV2; CDR3aa: CASSEQAGYTF; CDR3nt: TGTGCCAGCAGTGAGCAGGCGGGCTACACCTTC
d_gene: .; abundance: .; j_gene: TRBJ2-3; v_gene: TRBV5-6; CDR3aa: CASSLLGQTSSTDTQYF; CDR3nt: TGTGCCAGCAGCTTGCTGGGCCAGACCTCAAGCACAGATACGCAGTATTTT
d_gene: .; abundance: many; j_gene: TRBJ2-7; v_gene: TRBV7-9; CDR3aa: CASSLAGDTYEQYF; CDR3nt: TGTGCCAGCAGCTTAGCAGGAGATACCTACGAGCAGTACTTC
d_gene: TRBD2; abundance: many; j_gene: TRBJ2-1; v_gene: TRBV20-1; CDR3aa: CSPLLAGGNNEQFF; CDR3nt: TGCAGTCCTCTACTAGCGGGAGGGAACAATGAGCAGTTCTTC
d_gene: .; abundance: .; j_gene: TRBJ2-7; v_gene: TRBV28; CDR3aa: CASRMGGAPTYEQYF; CDR3nt: TGTGCCAGCAGGATGGGGGGAGCCCCAACCTACGAGCAGTACTTC
d_gene: .; abundance: many; j_gene: TRBJ1-3; v_gene: TRBV18; CDR3aa: CASSPDPNLNTIYF; CDR3nt: TGTGCCAGCTCACCAGACCCAAATCTAAACACCATATATTTT
d_gene: TRBD2; abundance: .; j_gene: TRBJ2-7; v_gene: TRBV28; CDR3aa: CASRDLAAGEYF; CDR3nt: TGTGCCAGCAGGGACCTAGCGGCTGGGGAGTACTTC
d_gene: .; abundance: many; j_gene: TRBJ1-5; v_gene: TRBV6-5; CDR3aa: CASTPPGGQPQHF; CDR3nt: TGTGCCAGCACCCCTCCGGGTGGTCAGCCCCAGCATTTT
d_gene: .; abundance: .; j_gene: TRBJ2-5; v_gene: TRBV7-9; CDR3aa: CASSLFLGGMETQYF; CDR3nt: TGTGCCAGCAGCTTATTTCTTGGGGGAATGGAGACCCAGTACTTC
d_gene: .; abundance: many; j_gene: TRBJ2-1; v_gene: TRBV30; CDR3aa: CAWSGVEEQFF; CDR3nt: TGTGCCTGGAGTGGGGTAGAAGAGCAGTTCTTC
d_gene: .; abundance: few; j_gene: TRBJ1-1; v_gene: TRBV12-3/TRBV12-4; CDR3aa: CASSLKGGTEAFF; CDR3nt: TGTGCCAGCAGTTTAAAGGGCGGGACTGAAGCTTTCTTT
d_gene: .; abundance: .; j_gene: TRBJ2-1; v_gene: TRBV3-1; CDR3aa: CASNQEGPWGQFF; CDR3nt: TGTGCCAGCAACCAAGAAGGCCCGTGGGGGCAGTTCTTC
d_gene: .; abundance: many; j_gene: TRBJ2-7; v_gene: TRBV5-6; CDR3aa: CASSLGGIREYEQYF; CDR3nt: TGTGCCAGCAGCTTGGGGGGAATCCGGGAATACGAGCAGTACTTC
d_gene: TRBD1; abundance: many; j_gene: TRBJ1-4; v_gene: TRBV28; CDR3aa: CASSPRGLVGINEKLFF; CDR3nt: TGTGCCAGCAGCCCCAGGGGGCTAGTAGGGATTAATGAAAAACTGTTTTTT
d_gene: .; abundance: .; j_gene: TRBJ2-7; v_gene: TRBV28; CDR3aa: CASRTLYEQYF; CDR3nt: TGTGCCAGCCGGACTCTCTACGAGCAGTACTTC
d_gene: TRBD1; abundance: .; j_gene: TRBJ1-1; v_gene: TRBV9; CDR3aa: CASSRRQGNTEAFF; CDR3nt: TGTGCCAGCAGCCGAAGACAGGGGAACACTGAAGCTTTCTTT
d_gene: .; abundance: few; j_gene: TRBJ2-3; v_gene: TRBV11-3; CDR3aa: CASSRGASTDTQYF; CDR3nt: TGTGCCAGCAGCCGAGGGGCTAGCACAGATACGCAGTATTTT
d_gene: .; abundance: once; j_gene: TRBJ2-7; v_gene: TRBV6-1; CDR3aa: CASNVDLLNQYF; CDR3nt: TGTGCCAGCAATGTAGACCTCTTGAACCAGTACTTC
d_gene: .; abundance: many; j_gene: TRBJ2-2; v_gene: TRBV7-9; CDR3aa: CASSRKESNTGELFF; CDR3nt: TGTGCCAGCAGCCGAAAGGAGTCGAACACCGGGGAGCTGTTTTTT
d_gene: .; abundance: few; j_gene: TRBJ1-5; v_gene: TRBV15; CDR3aa: CATSPKRAGLSQPQHF; CDR3nt: TGTGCCACCAGTCCTAAAAGAGCAGGGCTTAGTCAGCCCCAGCATTTT
d_gene: .; abundance: many; j_gene: TRBJ1-2; v_gene: TRBV20-1; CDR3aa: CSVSPGQGYTF; CDR3nt: TGCAGTGTCAGCCCCGGGCAGGGCTACACCTTC
d_gene: .; abundance: many; j_gene: TRBJ1-1; v_gene: TRBV2; CDR3aa: CASSRTPRTEAFF; CDR3nt: TGTGCCAGCAGTCGGACCCCGAGGACTGAAGCTTTCTTT
d_gene: .; abundance: .; j_gene: TRBJ2-1; v_gene: TRBV15; CDR3aa: CATSRDGRNEQFF; CDR3nt: TGTGCCACCAGCAGAGATGGGAGGAATGAGCAGTTCTTC
d_gene: .; abundance: many; j_gene: TRBJ2-3; v_gene: TRBV7-9; CDR3aa: CASSLQGFGDTQYF; CDR3nt: TGTGCCAGCAGCTTACAGGGGTTTGGAGATACGCAGTATTTT
d_gene: .; abundance: .; j_gene: TRBJ1-1; v_gene: TRBV5-6; CDR3aa: CASSLEMGTTVNTEAFF; CDR3nt: TGTGCCAGCAGCTTGGAGATGGGGACGACTGTGAACACTGAAGCTTTCTTT
d_gene: TRBD2; abundance: few; j_gene: TRBJ2-1; v_gene: TRBV5-4; CDR3aa: CASSMTSGSYNEQFF; CDR3nt: TGTGCCAGCAGCATGACTAGCGGGAGCTACAATGAGCAGTTCTTC
d_gene: TRBD2; abundance: few; j_gene: TRBJ2-1; v_gene: TRBV7-9; CDR3aa: CASRVAGGHEQFF; CDR3nt: TGTGCCAGCAGAGTAGCGGGAGGTCATGAGCAGTTCTTC
d_gene: TRBD1; abundance: .; j_gene: TRBJ2-1; v_gene: TRBV6-6; CDR3aa: CASSTYGTGKTYNEQFF; CDR3nt: TGTGCCAGCAGTACATACGGGACAGGGAAAACCTACAATGAGCAGTTCTTC
d_gene: .; abundance: few; j_gene: TRBJ2-3; v_gene: TRBV4-2; CDR3aa: CASSSLGGPDTQYF; CDR3nt: TGTGCCAGCAGCTCGTTGGGGGGCCCAGATACGCAGTATTTT
d_gene: TRBD2; abundance: .; j_gene: TRBJ2-3; v_gene: TRBV7-6; CDR3aa: CASSFSSGRVDTQYF; CDR3nt: TGTGCCAGCAGCTTTTCTAGCGGGAGAGTAGATACGCAGTATTTT
d_gene: .; abundance: .; j_gene: TRBJ2-3; v_gene: TRBV15; CDR3aa: CATSRDPPDTQYF; CDR3nt: TGTGCCACCAGCAGAGATCCCCCAGATACGCAGTATTTT
d_gene: .; abundance: .; j_gene: TRBJ2-1; v_gene: TRBV5-1; CDR3aa: CASSSRPGEEQFF; CDR3nt: TGCGCCAGCAGCTCCCGCCCGGGGGAGGAGCAGTTCTTC